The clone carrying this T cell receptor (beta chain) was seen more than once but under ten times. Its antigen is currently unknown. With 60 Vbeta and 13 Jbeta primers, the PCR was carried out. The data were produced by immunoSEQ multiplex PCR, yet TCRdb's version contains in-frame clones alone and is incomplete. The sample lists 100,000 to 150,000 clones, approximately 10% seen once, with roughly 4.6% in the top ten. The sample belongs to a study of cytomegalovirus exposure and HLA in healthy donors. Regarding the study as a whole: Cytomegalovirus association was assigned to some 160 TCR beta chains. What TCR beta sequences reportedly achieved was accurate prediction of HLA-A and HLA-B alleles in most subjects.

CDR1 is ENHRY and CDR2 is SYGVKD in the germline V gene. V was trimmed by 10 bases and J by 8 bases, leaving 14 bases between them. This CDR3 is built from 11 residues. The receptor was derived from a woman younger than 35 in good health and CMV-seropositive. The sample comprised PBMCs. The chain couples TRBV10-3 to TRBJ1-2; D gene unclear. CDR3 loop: CATLGDEGYTF. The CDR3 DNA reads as TGTGCCACCCTCGGAGATGAGGGCTACACCTTC.